Only one count was recorded for the clone carrying this T cell receptor beta chain. Its antigen is unknown. The data originate from a study of graft-versus-host responses after intestinal transplantation. About the study: After anti-thymocyte globulin induction, recipients took tacrolimus and steroids for three to four years.

Produced via immunoSEQ multiplex PCR; TCRdb's table is partial and in-frame only. Of tens of thousands of clones in the sample, 85% to 95% were seen once. The starting material was unstimulated CD8+ T cells sorted from spleen or lymph node cells, obtained before intestinal transplant. This TCR was sampled from a human donor who received an intestinal transplant.

The CDR3 DNA follows: TGCGCCAGCAGTGATTTGGCTAGCGGGTACAATGAGCAGTTCTTC. Amino acid sequence: CASSDLASGYNEQFF. The chain uses TRBV10-2 and TRBJ2-1; 8 nucleotides agree with TRBD2. The J segment lost 4 bases and the V segment lost 3 bases, leaving 5 bases of the junction unmatched. CDR1 is WSHSY and CDR2 is SAAADI in the germline V gene. CDR3 length: 15 amino acids.